The rows below give T cell receptor beta chains drawn from one sample of a study of T cells after posttransplantation cyclophosphamide. Some clones are missing from TCRdb's copy, which holds only in-frame ones; the method was immunoSEQ multiplex PCR. The sample contains around 10,000 clones, none of them singletons. The source was PBMCs, collected after allogeneic stem cell transplant with posttransplant cyclophosphamide. The receptors were sampled from a female patient aged 35 to 55 who received an allogeneic stem cell transplant from a related donor, was CMV-positive, and had no GVHD. T cells may partly derive from the graft donor. Each CDR3 is given with its conserved first and last residue. The D gene is left open where the match is weak. Clone size is stated in some rows and not others, as once, few, many or a class when expanded.

TRBV2	many	.	TRBJ2-7	TGTGCCAGCAGTGAAAACGGCTACGAGCAGTACTTC	CASSENGYEQYF
TRBV5-1	many	TRBD2	TRBJ2-5	TGCGCCAGCAGCTCGGGGGGAGAGACCCAGTACTTC	CASSSGGETQYF
TRBV25-1	many	TRBD1	TRBJ2-1	TGTGCCAGCAGCCCCGGGACAGCTATCTACAATGAGCAGTTCTTC	CASSPGTAIYNEQFF
TRBV7-9	many	.	TRBJ1-2	TGTGCCAGCAGCTTTTTAGGGGTCCTCGGCTACACCTTC	CASSFLGVLGYTF
TRBV5-1	many	.	TRBJ2-6	TGCGCCAGCAGCACTAGGGACTCTGGGGCCAACGTCCTGACTTTC	CASSTRDSGANVLTF
TRBV19	many	TRBD1	TRBJ2-4	TGTGCCAGTAGCCTCGGACAGGGAGACATTCAGTACTTC	CASSLGQGDIQYF
TRBV6-7	many	.	TRBJ1-2	TGTGCCAGCAGCCCACACCCTTACGGCTACACCTTC	CASSPHPYGYTF
TRBV12-3/TRBV12-4	few	TRBD1	TRBJ1-2	TGTGCCAGCAGTCATATCACCGGGACAGGGACAGGTGGCTACACCTTC	CASSHITGTGTGGYTF
TRBV27	many	.	TRBJ2-7	TGTGCCAGCAGTTCGTCGACAGGAGACTACGAGCAGTACTTC	CASSSSTGDYEQYF
TRBV7-2	many	.	TRBJ1-2	TGTGCCAGCAGCTTAAGCATTTCGTACTATGGCTACACCTTC	CASSLSISYYGYTF
TRBV5-1	many	TRBD1	TRBJ2-7	TGCGCCAGCAGCACAGGGGCGCCCTACGAGCAGTACTTC	CASSTGAPYEQYF
TRBV15	many	TRBD2	TRBJ2-7	TGTGCCACCAGCAGAGCCGGACTAGCGGGGGGCCGGGCCTACGAGCAGTACTTC	CATSRAGLAGGRAYEQYF
TRBV28	few	.	TRBJ1-5	TGTGTCAGCAGTTTGCTCCAGGGGTACAATCAGCCCCAGCATTTT	CVSSLLQGYNQPQHF
TRBV6-6	many	TRBD1	TRBJ1-2	TGTGCCAGCAGTGACAGGGGGTCTTCTAACTATGGCTACACCTTC	CASSDRGSSNYGYTF
TRBV4-3	many	TRBD1	TRBJ1-2	TGCGCCAGCAGCCAATCCGGGACAGGGGGCTATGGCTACACCTTC	CASSQSGTGGYGYTF
TRBV9	.	TRBD1	TRBJ2-5	TGTGCCAGCAGCGCCGGGACAGGGAGGGAGACCCAGTACTTC	CASSAGTGRETQYF
TRBV9	few	TRBD2	TRBJ2-3	TGTGCCAGCAGCCTTGGTAGCGGGGGCACAGATACGCAGTATTTT	CASSLGSGGTDTQYF
TRBV7-3	many	.	TRBJ2-1	TGTGCCAGCAGCTTAATGGGACTCCTTAGCAATGAGCAGTTCTTC	CASSLMGLLSNEQFF
TRBV4-2	many	TRBD2	TRBJ2-5	TGTGCCAGCAGCCAAGATCGGGTAGCGGGTTGGGAGACCCAGTACTTC	CASSQDRVAGWETQYF
TRBV24-1	many	.	TRBJ2-7	TGTGCCACCAGTGATCCTAACTCCTACGAGCAGTACTTC	CATSDPNSYEQYF
TRBV7-2	many	TRBD1	TRBJ2-3	TGTGCCAGCAGCTTAGAAGGGTGGGACAGGGCCACAGATACGCAGTATTTT	CASSLEGWDRATDTQYF
TRBV9	many	TRBD2	TRBJ2-1	TGTGCCAGCAGCGTGGGACTAGTCAATGAGCAGTTCTTC	CASSVGLVNEQFF
TRBV19	many	TRBD1	TRBJ1-6	TGTGCCAGTAGTCCCGGAGGGGACAGGGGACATTCACCCCTCCACTTT	CASSPGGDRGHSPLHF
TRBV12-3/TRBV12-4	many	.	TRBJ2-2	TGTGCCAGCAGTACCAAGTTCGGGGGGGAGCTGTTTTTT	CASSTKFGGELFF
TRBV6-5	many	.	TRBJ2-4	TGTGCCAGCAGACTCCGACAGGAAAACATTCAGTACTTC	CASRLRQENIQYF
TRBV7-2	.	TRBD1	TRBJ1-2	TGTGCCAGCAGCTTCTTCCCGGACAGGGGGGGAGGCTACACCTTC	CASSFFPDRGGGYTF
TRBV4-1	many	.	TRBJ1-4	TGCGCCAGCAGCCGAGACGGGGTCGAAAAACTGTTTTTT	CASSRDGVEKLFF
TRBV2	many	TRBD1	TRBJ1-6	TGTGCCAGCAGGCTACAGGGGACCTATAATTCACCCCTCCACTTT	CASRLQGTYNSPLHF
TRBV19	many	.	TRBJ1-1	TGTGCCAGTAGCCAGGGTTTAACGGCGAACACTGAAGCTTTCTTT	CASSQGLTANTEAFF
TRBV7-2	many	TRBD1	TRBJ1-1	TGTGCCAGCAGCAGGACAGGGTTGAACACTGAAGCTTTCTTT	CASSRTGLNTEAFF
TRBV13	many	TRBD1	TRBJ2-7	TGTGCCAGCAGCTTTAGAGGGACAGGGGGCTCCTACGAGCAGTACTTC	CASSFRGTGGSYEQYF
TRBV5-1	many	.	TRBJ2-1	TGCGCCAGCAGCTTGGGGGGCGCGTACAATGAGCAGTTCTTC	CASSLGGAYNEQFF